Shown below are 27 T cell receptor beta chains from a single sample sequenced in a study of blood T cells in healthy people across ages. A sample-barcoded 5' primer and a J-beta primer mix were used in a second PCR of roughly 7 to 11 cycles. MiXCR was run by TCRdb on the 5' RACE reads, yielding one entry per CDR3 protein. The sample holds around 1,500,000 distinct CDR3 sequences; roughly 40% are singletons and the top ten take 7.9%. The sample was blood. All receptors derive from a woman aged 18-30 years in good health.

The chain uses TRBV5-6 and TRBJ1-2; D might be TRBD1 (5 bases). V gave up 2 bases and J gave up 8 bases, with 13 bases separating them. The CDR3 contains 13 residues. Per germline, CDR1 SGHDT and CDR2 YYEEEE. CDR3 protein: CASSLAGEEGYTF. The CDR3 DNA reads TGTGCCAGCAGCTTAGCGGGGGAAGAAGGCTACACCTTC.

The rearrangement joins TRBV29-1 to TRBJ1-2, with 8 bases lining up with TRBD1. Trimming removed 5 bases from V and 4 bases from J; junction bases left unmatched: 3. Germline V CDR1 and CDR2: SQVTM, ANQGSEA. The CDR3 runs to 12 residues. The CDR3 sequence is CSVHGQGYGYTF. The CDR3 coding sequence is TGCAGCGTTCATGGACAGGGCTATGGCTACACCTTC.

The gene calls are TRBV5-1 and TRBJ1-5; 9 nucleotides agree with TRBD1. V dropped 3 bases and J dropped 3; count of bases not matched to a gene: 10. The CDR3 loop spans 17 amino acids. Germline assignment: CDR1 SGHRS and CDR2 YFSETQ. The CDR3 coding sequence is TGCGCCAGCAGCTGGAATAAACGGGACAGGGCCAATCAGCCCCAGCATTTT. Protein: CASSWNKRDRANQPQHF.

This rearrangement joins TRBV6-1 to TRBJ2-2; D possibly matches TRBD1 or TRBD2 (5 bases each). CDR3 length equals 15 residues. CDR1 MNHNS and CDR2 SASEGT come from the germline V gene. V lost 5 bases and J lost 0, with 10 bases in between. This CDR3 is CASSPLGANTGELFF. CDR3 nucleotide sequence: TGTGCCAGCAGTCCTCTGGGGGCGAACACCGGGGAGCTGTTTTTT.

Here the CDR3 reads CASSRRDRDIANTGELFF. In DNA form, the CDR3 reads TGTGCCAGCAGTAGAAGGGACAGAGACATTGCGAACACCGGGGAGCTGTTTTTT. J is TRBJ2-2 and V is TRBV12-3 or TRBV12-4; TRBD1 matches 7 bases. V lost 5 bases, J lost 0 bases, and 12 bases stayed unmatched. This CDR3 has 18 residues.

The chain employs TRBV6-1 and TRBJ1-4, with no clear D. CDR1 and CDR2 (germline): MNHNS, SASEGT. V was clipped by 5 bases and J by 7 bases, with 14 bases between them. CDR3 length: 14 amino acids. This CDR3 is CASSRSRKSEKLFF. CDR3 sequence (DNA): TGTGCCAGCAGTCGATCCCGAAAGAGTGAAAAACTGTTTTTT.

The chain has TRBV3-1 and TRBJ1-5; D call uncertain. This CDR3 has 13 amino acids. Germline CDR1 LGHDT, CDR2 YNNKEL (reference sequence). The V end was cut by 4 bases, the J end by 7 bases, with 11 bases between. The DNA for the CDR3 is TGTGCCAGCAGCCTTACGATAGCGCAGCCCCAGCATTTT. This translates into CASSLTIAQPQHF.

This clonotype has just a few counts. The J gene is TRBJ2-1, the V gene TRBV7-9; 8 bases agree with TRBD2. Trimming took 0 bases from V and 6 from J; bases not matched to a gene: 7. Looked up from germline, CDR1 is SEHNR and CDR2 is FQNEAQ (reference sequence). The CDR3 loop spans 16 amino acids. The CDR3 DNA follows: TGTGCCAGCAGCTTAGCGGGACTAGGTGGCCCCAATGAGCAGTTCTTC. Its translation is CASSLAGLGGPNEQFF. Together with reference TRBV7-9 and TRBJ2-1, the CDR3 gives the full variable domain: DTGVSQNPRHKITKRGQNVTFRCDPISEHNRLYWYRQTLGQGPEFLTYFQNEAQLEKSRLLSDRFSAERPKGSFSTLEIQRTEQGDSAMYLCASSLAGLGGPNEQFFGPGTRLTVL.

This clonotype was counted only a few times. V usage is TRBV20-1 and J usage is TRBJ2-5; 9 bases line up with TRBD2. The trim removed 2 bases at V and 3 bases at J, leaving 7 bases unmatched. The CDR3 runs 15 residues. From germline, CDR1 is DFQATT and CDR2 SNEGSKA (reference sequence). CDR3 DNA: TGCAGTGCTAGATCTCCTAGCGGGGCCAAAGAGACCCAGTACTTC. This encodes CSARSPSGAKETQYF.

The CDR3 DNA sequence: TGTGCCAGCAGTGACCCACGGTCGGGAGGGCGAGAGACCCAGTACTTC. Translation: CASSDPRSGGRETQYF. The chain couples TRBV28 to TRBJ2-5; TRBD2 matches 8 bases. J gave up 4 bases and V 5 bases, and 12 bases lay outside the gene matches. The CDR3 runs 16 residues. The V gene's germline CDR1 is MDHEN and CDR2 SYDVKM. Based on the CDR3 plus reference TRBV28 and TRBJ2-5, the full variable domain is DVKVTQSSRYLVKRTGEKVFLECVQDMDHENMFWYRQDPGLGLRLIYFSYDVKMKEKGDIPEGYSVSREKKERFSLILESASTNQTSMYLCASSDPRSGGRETQYFGPGTRLLVL.

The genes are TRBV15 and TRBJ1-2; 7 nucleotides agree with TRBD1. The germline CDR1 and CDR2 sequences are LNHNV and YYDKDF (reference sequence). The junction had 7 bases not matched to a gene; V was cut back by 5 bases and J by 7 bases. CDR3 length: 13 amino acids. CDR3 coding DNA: TGTGCCACCAGCCCGACAGGGTCCAGTGGCTACACCTTC. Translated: CATSPTGSSGYTF.

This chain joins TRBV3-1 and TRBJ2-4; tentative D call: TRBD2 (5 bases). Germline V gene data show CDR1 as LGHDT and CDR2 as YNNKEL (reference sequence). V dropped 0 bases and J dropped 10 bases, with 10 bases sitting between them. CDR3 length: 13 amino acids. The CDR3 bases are TGTGCCAGCAGCCAAGACCCCGAGGGTATTCAGTACTTC. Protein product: CASSQDPEGIQYF. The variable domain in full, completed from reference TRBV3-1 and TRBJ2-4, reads DTAVSQTPKYLVTQMGNDKSIKCEQNLGHDTMYWYKQDSKKFLKIMFSYNNKELIINETVPNRFSPKSPDKAHLNLHINSLELGDSAVYFCASSQDPEGIQYFGAGTRLSVL.

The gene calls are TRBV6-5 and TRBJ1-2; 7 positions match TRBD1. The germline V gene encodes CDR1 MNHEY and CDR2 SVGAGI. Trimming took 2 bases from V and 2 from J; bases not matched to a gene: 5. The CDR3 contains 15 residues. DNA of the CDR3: TGTGCCAGCAGTTACCAAGACAGGGCGAACTATGGCTACACCTTC. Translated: CASSYQDRANYGYTF.

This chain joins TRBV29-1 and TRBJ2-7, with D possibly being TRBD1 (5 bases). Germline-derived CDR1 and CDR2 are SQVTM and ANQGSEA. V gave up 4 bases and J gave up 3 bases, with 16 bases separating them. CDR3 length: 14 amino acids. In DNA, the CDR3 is TGCAGCGTTGTAGTAGGGCAGGGTATCTACGAGCAGTACTTC. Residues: CSVVVGQGIYEQYF.

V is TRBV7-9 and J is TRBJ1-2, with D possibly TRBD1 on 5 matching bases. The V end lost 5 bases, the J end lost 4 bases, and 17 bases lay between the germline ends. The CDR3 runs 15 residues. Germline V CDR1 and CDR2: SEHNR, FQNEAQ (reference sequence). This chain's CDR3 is CASSATEEGPYGYTF. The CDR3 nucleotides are TGTGCCAGCAGCGCCACAGAGGAGGGACCCTATGGCTACACCTTC.

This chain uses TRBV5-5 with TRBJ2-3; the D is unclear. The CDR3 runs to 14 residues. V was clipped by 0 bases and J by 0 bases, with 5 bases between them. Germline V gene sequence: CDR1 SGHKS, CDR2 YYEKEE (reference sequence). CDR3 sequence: CASSLGKSTDTQYF. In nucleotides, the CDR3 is TGTGCCAGCAGCTTGGGGAAGAGCACAGATACGCAGTATTTT.

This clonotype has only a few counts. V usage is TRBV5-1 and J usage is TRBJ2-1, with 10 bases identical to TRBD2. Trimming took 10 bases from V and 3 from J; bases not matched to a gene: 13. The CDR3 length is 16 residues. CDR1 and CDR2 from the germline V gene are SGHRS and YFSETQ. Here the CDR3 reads CASALLGLADYNEQFF. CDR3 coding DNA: TGCGCCTCCGCCCTACTCGGACTAGCGGACTACAATGAGCAGTTCTTC.

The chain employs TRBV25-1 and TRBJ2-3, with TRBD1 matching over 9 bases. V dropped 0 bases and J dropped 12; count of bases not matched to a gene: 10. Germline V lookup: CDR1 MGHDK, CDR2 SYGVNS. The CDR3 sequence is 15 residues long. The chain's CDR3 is CASSEYSMGQGIQYF. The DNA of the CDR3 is TGTGCCAGCAGTGAATATTCCATGGGACAGGGCATCCAGTATTTT.

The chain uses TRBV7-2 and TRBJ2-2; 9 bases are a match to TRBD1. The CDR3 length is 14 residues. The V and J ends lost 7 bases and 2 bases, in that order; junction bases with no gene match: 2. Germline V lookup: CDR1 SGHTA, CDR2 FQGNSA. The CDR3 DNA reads TGTGCCAGCAAGGGACAGGGCAACACCGGGGAGCTGTTTTTT. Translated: CASKGQGNTGELFF.

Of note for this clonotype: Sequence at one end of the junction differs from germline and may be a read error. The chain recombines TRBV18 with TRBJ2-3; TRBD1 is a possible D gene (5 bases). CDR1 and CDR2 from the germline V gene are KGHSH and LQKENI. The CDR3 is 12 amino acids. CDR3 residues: CASAPEKGTQYF. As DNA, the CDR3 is TGTGCCAGCGCACCAGAGAAGGGGACGCAGTATTTT.

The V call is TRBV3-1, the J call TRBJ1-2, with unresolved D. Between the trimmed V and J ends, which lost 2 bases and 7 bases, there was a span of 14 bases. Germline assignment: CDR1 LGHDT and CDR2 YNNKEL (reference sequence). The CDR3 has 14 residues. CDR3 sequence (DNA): TGTGCCAGCAGCCAAATAGGGCAGATGGGTGGCTACACCTTC. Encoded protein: CASSQIGQMGGYTF.

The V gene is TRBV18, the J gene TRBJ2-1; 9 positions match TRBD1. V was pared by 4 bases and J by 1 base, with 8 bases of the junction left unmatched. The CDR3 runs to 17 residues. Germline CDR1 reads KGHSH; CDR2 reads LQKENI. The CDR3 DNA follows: TGTGCCAGCTCACTAGCCCCGGGACAGGGATCCTACAATGAGCAGTTCTTC. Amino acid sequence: CASSLAPGQGSYNEQFF.

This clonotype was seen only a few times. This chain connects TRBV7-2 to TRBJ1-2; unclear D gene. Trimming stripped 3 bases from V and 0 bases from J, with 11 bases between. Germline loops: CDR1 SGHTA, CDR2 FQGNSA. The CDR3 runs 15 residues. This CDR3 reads CASSFGRLTNYGYTF. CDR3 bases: TGTGCCAGCAGCTTTGGCCGGCTAACTAACTATGGCTACACCTTC.

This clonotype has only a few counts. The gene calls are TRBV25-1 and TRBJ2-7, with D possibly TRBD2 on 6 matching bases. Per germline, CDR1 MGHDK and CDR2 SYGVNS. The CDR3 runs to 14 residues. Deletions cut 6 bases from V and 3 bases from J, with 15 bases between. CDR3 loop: CASRPAGTFYEQYF. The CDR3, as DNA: TGTGCCAGCAGGCCTGCCGGGACTTTCTACGAGCAGTACTTC.

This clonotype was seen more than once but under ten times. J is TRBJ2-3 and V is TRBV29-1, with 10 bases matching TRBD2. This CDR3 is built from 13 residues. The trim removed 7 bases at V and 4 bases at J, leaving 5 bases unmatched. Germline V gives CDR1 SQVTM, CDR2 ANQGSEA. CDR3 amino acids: CSALAGVADTQYF. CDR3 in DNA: TGCAGCGCTCTAGCGGGAGTGGCAGATACGCAGTATTTT.

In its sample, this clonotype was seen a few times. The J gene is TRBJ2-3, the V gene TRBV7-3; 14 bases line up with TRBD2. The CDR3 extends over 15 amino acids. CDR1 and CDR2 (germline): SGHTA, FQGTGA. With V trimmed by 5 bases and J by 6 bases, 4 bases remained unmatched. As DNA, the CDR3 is TGTGCCAGCAGCCAGACTAGCGGGGGGGTGGATACGCAGTATTTT. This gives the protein CASSQTSGGVDTQYF.

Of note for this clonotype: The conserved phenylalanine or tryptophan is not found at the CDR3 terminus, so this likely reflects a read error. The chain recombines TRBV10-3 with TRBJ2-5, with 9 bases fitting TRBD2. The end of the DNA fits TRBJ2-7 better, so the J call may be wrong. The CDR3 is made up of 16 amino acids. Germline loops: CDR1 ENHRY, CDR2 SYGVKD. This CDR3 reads CAISEPEAGGLYEQYL. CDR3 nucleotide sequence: TGTGCCATCAGTGAGCCGGAAGCGGGAGGTCTTTACGAGCAGTACCTC.